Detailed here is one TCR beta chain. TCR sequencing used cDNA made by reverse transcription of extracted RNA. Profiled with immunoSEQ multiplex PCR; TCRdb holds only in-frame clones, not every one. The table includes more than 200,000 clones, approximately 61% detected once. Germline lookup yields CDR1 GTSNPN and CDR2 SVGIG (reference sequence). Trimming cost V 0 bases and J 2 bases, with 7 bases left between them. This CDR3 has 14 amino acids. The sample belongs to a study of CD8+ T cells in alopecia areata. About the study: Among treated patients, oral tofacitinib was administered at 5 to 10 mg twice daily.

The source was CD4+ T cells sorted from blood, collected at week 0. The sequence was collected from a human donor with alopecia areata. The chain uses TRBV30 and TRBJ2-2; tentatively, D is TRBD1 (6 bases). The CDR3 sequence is CAWSVQGNTGELFF. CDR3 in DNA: TGTGCCTGGAGTGTACAGGGTAACACCGGGGAGCTGTTTTTT.